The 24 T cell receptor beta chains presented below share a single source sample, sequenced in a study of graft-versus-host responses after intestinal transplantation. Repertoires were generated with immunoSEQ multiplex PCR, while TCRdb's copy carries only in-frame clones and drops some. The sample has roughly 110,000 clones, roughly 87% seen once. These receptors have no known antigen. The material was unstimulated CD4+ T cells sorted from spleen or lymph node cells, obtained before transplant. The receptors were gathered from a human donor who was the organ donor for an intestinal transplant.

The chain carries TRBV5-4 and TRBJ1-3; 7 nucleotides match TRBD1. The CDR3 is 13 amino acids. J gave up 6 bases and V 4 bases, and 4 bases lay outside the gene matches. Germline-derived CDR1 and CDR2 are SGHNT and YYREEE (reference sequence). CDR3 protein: CASSTTGINTIYF. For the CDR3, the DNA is TGTGCCAGCAGCACGACAGGGATAAACACCATATATTTT.

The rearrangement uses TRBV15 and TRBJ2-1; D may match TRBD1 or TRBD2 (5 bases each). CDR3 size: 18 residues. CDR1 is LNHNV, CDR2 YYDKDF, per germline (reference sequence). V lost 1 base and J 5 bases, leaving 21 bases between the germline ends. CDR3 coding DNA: TGTGCCACCAGCAGAGTTCCCCCGAGGGGTGCGGGTAACAATGAGCAGTTCTTC. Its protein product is CATSRVPPRGAGNNEQFF. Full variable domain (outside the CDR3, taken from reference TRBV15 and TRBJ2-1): DAMVIQNPRYQVTQFGKPVTLSCSQTLNHNVMYWYQQKSSQAPKLLFHYYDKDFNNEADTPDNFQSRRPNTSFCFLDIRSPGLGDTAMYLCATSRVPPRGAGNNEQFFGPGTRLTVL.

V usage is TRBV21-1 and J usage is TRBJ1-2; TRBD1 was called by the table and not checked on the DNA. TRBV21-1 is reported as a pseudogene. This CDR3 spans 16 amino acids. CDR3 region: CASSKDPCGQNYGYTF. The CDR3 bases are TGTGCCAGCAGCAAAGACCCGTGTGGACAGAACTATGGCTACACCTTC.

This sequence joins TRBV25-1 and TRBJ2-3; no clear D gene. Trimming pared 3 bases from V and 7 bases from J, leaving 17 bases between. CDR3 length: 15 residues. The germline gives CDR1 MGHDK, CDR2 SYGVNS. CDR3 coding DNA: TGTGCCAGCAGTGAGAGCGTGTTTCGGTCGAATACGCAGTATTTT. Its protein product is CASSESVFRSNTQYF.

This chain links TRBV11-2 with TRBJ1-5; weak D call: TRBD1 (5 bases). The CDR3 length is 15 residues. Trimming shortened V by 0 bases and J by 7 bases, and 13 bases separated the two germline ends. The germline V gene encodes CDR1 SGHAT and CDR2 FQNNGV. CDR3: CASSLDWGVEQPQHF. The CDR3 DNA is TGTGCCAGCAGCTTAGATTGGGGGGTGGAACAGCCCCAGCATTTT.

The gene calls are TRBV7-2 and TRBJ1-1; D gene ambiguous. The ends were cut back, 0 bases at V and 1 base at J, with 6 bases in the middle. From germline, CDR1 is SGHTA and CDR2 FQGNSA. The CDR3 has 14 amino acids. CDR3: CASSLALGNTEAFF. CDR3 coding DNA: TGTGCCAGCAGCTTAGCTCTAGGGAACACTGAAGCTTTCTTT.

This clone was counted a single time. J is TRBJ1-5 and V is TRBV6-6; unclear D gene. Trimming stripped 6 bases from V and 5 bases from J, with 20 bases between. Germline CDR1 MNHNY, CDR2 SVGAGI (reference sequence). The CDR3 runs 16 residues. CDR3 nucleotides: TGTGCCAGCAGCCCCGGTTCAGGTTCTAGACATCAGCCCCAGCATTTT. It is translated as CASSPGSGSRHQPQHF.

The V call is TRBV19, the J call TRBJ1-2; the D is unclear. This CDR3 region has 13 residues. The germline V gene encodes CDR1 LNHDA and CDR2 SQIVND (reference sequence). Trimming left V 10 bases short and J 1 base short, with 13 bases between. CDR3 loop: CATSRGFNYGYTF. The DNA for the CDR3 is TGTGCCACTTCTCGCGGTTTTAACTATGGCTACACCTTC.

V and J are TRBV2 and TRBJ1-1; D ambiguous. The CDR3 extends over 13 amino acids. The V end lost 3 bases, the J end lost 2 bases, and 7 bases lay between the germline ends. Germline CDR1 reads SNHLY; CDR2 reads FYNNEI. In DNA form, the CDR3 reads TGTGCCAGCAGTGATGGGGTTAACACTGAAGCTTTCTTT. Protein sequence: CASSDGVNTEAFF.

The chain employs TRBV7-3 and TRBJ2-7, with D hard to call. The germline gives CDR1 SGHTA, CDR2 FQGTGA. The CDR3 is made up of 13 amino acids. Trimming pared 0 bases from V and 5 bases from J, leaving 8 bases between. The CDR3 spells CASSLTLSHEQYF. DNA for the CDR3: TGTGCCAGCAGCTTAACATTAAGCCACGAGCAGTACTTC.

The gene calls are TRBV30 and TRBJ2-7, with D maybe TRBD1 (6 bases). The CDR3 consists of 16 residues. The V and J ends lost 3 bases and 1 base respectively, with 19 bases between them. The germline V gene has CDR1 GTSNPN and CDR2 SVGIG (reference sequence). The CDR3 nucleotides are TGTGCCTGGAGCCCCGAGGGGGACGAAGGATCCTACGAGCAGTACTTC. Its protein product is CAWSPEGDEGSYEQYF. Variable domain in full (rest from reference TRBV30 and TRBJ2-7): SQTIHQWPATLVQPVGSPLSLECTVEGTSNPNLYWYRQAAGRGLQLLFYSVGIGQISSEVPQNLSASRPQDRQFILSSKKLLLSDSGFYLCAWSPEGDEGSYEQYFGPGTRLTVT.

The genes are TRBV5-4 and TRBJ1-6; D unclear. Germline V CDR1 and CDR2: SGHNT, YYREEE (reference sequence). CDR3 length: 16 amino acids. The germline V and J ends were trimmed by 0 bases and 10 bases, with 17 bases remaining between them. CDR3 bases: TGTGCCAGCAGCTTGGACGGTAGGCCGGTAGGATCACCCCTCCACTTT. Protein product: CASSLDGRPVGSPLHF.

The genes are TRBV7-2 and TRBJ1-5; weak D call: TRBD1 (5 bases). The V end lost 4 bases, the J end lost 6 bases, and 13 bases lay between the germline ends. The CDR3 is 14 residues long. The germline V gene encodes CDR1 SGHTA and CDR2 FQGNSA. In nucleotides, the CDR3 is TGTGCCAGCAGCTATACGAGGGGCGGTCAGCCCCAGCATTTT. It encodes CASSYTRGGQPQHF.

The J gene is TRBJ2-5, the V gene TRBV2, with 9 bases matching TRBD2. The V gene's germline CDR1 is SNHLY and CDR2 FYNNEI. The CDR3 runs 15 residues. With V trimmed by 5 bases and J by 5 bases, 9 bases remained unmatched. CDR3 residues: CASSRRESGGETQYF. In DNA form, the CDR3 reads TGTGCCAGCAGTCGCCGGGAGAGCGGGGGGGAGACCCAGTACTTC.

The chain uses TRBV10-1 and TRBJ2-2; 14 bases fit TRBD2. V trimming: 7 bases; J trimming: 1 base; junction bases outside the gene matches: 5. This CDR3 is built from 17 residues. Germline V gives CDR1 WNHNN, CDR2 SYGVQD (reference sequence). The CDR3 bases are TGCGCCAGCACTGGACTAGCGGGGGGCCGGAACACCGGGGAGCTGTTTTTT. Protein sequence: CASTGLAGGRNTGELFF.

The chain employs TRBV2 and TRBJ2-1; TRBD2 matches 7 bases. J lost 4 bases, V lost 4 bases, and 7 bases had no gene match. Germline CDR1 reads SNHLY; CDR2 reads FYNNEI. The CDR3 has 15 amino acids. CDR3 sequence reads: CASSGGGLGYNEQFF. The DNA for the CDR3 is TGTGCCAGCAGTGGGGGGGGACTGGGATACAATGAGCAGTTCTTC.

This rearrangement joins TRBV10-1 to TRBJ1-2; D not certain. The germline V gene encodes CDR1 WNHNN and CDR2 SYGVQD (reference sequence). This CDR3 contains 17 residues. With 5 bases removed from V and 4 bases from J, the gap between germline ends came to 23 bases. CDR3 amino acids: CASSMWSKTRKTYGYTF. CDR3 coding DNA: TGCGCCAGCAGTATGTGGTCTAAGACGCGAAAGACCTATGGCTACACCTTC.

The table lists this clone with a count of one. The CDR3 DNA follows: TGTGCCAGCAGTGAAGTGGGGGTCACAGATACGCAGTATTTT. It specifies CASSEVGVTDTQYF. This rearrangement joins TRBV6-1 to TRBJ2-3, with D possibly being TRBD1 or TRBD2 (5 bases each). V lost 1 base to trimming and J lost 2 bases, with 7 bases between them. CDR3 length equals 14 residues. The germline V gene encodes CDR1 MNHNS and CDR2 SASEGT.

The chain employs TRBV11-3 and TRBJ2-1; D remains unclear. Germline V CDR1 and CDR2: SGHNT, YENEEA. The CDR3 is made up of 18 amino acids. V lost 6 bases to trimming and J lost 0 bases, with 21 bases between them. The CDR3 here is CASRRNTFSQSSYNEQFF. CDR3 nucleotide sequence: TGTGCCAGCAGACGAAACACCTTCTCGCAGAGCTCCTACAATGAGCAGTTCTTC.

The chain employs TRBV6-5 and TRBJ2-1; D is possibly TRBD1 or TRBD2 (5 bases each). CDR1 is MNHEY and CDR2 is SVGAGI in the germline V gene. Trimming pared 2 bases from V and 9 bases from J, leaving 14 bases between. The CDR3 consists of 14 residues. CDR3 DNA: TGTGCCAGCAGTTACGGGCTAGGGGACCGTGAGCAGTTCTTC. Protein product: CASSYGLGDREQFF.

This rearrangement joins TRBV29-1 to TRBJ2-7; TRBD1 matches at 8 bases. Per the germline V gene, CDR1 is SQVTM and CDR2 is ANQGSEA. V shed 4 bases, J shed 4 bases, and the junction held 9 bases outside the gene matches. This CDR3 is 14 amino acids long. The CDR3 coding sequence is TGCAGCGTTGTTGGGCGACAGGGGAAATACGAGCAGTACTTC. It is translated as CSVVGRQGKYEQYF.

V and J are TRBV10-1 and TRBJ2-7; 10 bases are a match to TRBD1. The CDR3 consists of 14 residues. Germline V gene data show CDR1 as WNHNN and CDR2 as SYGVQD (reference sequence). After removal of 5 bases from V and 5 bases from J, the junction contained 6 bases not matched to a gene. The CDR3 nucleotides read TGCGCCAGCAGTCCCGGGACAGGGGTAAACGAGCAGTACTTC. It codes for CASSPGTGVNEQYF.

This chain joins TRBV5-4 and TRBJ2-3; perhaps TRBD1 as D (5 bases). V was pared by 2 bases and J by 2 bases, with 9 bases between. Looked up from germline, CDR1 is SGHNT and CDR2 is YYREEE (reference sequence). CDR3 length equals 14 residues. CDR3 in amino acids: CASSFRQLTDTQYF. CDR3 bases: TGTGCCAGCAGCTTTAGACAGCTCACAGATACGCAGTATTTT.

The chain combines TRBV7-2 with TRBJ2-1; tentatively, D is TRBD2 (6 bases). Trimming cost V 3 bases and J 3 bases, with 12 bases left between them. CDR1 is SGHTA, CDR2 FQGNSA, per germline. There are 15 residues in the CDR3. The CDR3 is CASSLTGVHYNEQFF. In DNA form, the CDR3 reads TGTGCCAGCAGCTTGACGGGGGTGCACTACAATGAGCAGTTCTTC.